The T cell receptor beta chain under discussion was sequenced for a study of shared clonotypes between healthy human individuals (dated by TCRdb to about 2020). As for the study more broadly: Three men and a couple of women, aged 18 to 49 years, made up the cohort. For each donor, CD4 naive and CD4 memory were each given three plates, CD8 naive was given two plates, and CD8 memory was given one plate. To estimate repertoire size and how much clonotypes are shared between individuals, the study performed deep sequencing of blood TCR repertoires from a handful of healthy adults. Libraries were prepared and TCR repertoires were sequenced by different laboratories using diverse techniques, in order to increase sequencing depth and limit assay-specific biases. Per donor, leukapheresis produced somewhere between about 0.8 and 9.5 billion PBMCs.

Note on this clone: Its antigen is still unknown. Qualities for individual bases were not recorded, and no much larger clone is one base off.

Healthy HIV-negative adults with no recently reported acute infections or vaccinations were included as donors. All donors were Caucasian adults living in Nashville, Tennessee, USA. CD4+ T cells were enriched by magnetic negative selection; naive cells were then positively selected on CD45RA, and the negative fraction formed the memory subset. After blood collection by leukapheresis, PBMCs were isolated using Ficoll-Histopaque density gradient centrifugation and then cryopreserved in the vapor phase of liquid nitrogen. Analytical flow cytometry was used to check the purity and quantity of every magnetically sorted T cell population. Genomic DNA was isolated from every sorted fraction and measured by UV absorbance on a Nanodrop 2000c. General findings and caveats noted by the study authors: When a handful of donors were compared, the shared fraction of clonotypes was approximately 5% for naive CD4, approximately 3.3% for naive CD8, 2.3% for memory CD4, and about 0.36% for memory CD8. Compared with non-shared clonotypes, the clonotypes found in all four sorted-subset donors had higher generation probabilities. The small number of donors limited the genetic and exposure-history diversity represented. Only blood was sampled, and tissue TCR repertoires likely differ from those in blood. Even with the large sequencing depth, rarefaction of the sorted-subset datasets indicated that sequencing was incomplete. Larger estimated clonotype richness was generally found for naive subsets than for memory subsets. Based on pairwise subsampling, the degree of clonotype sharing among donors was expected to be affected by sequencing depth.

Relative to germline, V is missing 4 bases and J is missing 2 bases, with 8 bases of the junction outside any gene match. Its CDR3 holds 16 amino acids, cysteine through phenylalanine. Only the CDR3 part of the read is kept: 48 bases, read in frame from the first base. The germline V gene encodes CDR1 MDHEN and CDR2 SYDVKM. Using the deep immunoSEQ assay, multiplex PCR amplified TCR CDR3 regions from genomic DNA. Extracted genomic DNA from each cell subset was spread evenly across all wells of several immunoSEQ 96-well plates, with each plate serving as a replicate. For sorted subsets, roughly 190 ng of genomic DNA, equivalent to 30,000 or so T cell genomes, went into each replicate PCR. Purified libraries were measured with a Qubit 3.0 fluorometer, size-checked on a Bioanalyzer 2100, and measured again with the KAPA Library Quantification kit. Every immunoSEQ 96-well plate was sequenced on a separate single-read 150-cycle Illumina NextSeq 550 flow cell. Per the original workflow: Because only junctional sequences without quality scores were contained in the immunoSEQ output, filtering matching that applied to full-length reads could not be performed. Sequences were annotated with PyIR, a Python wrapper for IgBLAST v1.9, using IMGT germline references to assign V/J genes and CDR3. Reads were removed for weak V/J assignments (E-value above 1e-6), missing CDR3, stop codons, out-of-frame junctions, or ambiguous translated residues. V3J clonotypes were defined by identical inferred V gene, J gene, and CDR3 amino acid sequence. To compute the percentage overlap between repertoires, the number of shared unique clonotypes was divided by the size of the smaller repertoire. Richness of each repertoire was evaluated using RTK rarefaction, the Chao1 estimator, and Recon v2.1 estimates of unobserved clonotypes. Generation probabilities were computed with OLGA for all TCRbeta clonotypes obtained by the gDNA method from several donors. TCRdb retrieved this table from immuneACCESS and kept in-frame rearrangements only. Not all clones are present; in checked studies, unresolved V genes account for under half, and no reason is known for the remainder. V, J and clone size are taken as reported in that table, and D and trimming were inferred from the DNA itself. The sample table records about 1 million clones; around 76% of these occur just once. The ten largest clonotypes hold less than 1.5% of the sample.

Sequences were obtained from memory CD4+ T cells sorted from blood. The sample's cell subset or site label, decoded: CD45RA-negative fraction. This chain joins TRBV28 to TRBJ2-1, and TRBD2 aligns with 7 junction nucleotides. This clonotype was obtained from a young man in good health. The sequence in DNA is TGTGCCAGCAGTTCCCCCGGGACTAAAACCTACAATGAGCAGTTCTTC. This translates into CASSSPGTKTYNEQFF.